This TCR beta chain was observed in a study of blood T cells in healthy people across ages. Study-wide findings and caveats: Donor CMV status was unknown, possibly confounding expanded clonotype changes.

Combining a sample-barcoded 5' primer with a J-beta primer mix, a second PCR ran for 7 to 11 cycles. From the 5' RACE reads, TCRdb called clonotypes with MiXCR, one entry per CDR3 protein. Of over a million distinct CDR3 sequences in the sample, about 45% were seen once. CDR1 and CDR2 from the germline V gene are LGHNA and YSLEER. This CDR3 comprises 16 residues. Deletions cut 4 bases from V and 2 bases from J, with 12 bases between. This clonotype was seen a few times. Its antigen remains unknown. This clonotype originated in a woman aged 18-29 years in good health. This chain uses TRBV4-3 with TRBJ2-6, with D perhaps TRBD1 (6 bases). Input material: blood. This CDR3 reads CASSLQGSAGANVLTF. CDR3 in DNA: TGCGCCAGCAGCCTCCAGGGGTCTGCTGGGGCCAACGTCCTGACTTTC.